This T cell receptor beta chain was retrieved from a study of spatial heterogeneity in lung cancer. At the level of the study: More beta-chain than alpha-chain sequences were consistently detected.

The time point denotes: sample taken at primary tumor resection. Unsorted whole RNA samples from tumor, nontumor lung or frozen PBMC were sequenced. In its sample, this clonotype is large. This beta chain is off target for a library built for alpha chains, so its abundance means little. This CDR3 has 14 residues. Germline V lookup: CDR1 SGDLS, CDR2 YYNGEE. The V end was cut by 0 bases, the J end by 5 bases, with 11 bases between. Every cDNA TCR molecule received its own unique molecular identifier. TCRdb re-called the 5' RACE reads through MiXCR, storing one row per CDR3 protein. The sample lists 10,000 to 15,000 distinct CDR3 sequences, roughly 3.9% occurring once.

The source material was PBMCs, sampled at surgery. This chain joins TRBV9 and TRBJ2-5; D gene unclear. The origin of this receptor is a male donor with early-stage non-small cell lung cancer. The CDR3 loop reads CASSVVWKPETQYF. The DNA of the CDR3 is TGTGCCAGCAGCGTAGTATGGAAACCGGAGACCCAGTACTTC.